Listed below are T cell receptor beta chains from one sample, sequenced in a study of metastatic and nonmetastatic thyroid tumors. TCRdb re-processed the PCR reads through MiXCR. The data contain about 41,000 clones, 20% to 25% of them seen just once; the ten biggest clones take up more than 12%. The specimen was tumor tissue. All receptors derive from a female donor with papillary thyroid cancer or a benign thyroid nodule (not recorded which). Some clones in this sample may be carry-over from other donors' samples. CDR3s include the opening cysteine and the closing phenylalanine or tryptophan. Each record gives: J gene, V gene, clone size, D gene, CDR3 protein, CDR3 DNA. A D gene is named only where the DNA matches it firmly. Part of the rows lack a size; the others show once, few, many or a class for expanded clones.

>TRBJ1-2|TRBV12-3/TRBV12-4|few|-
CASSQQWWNGYTF
TGTGCCAGCAGTCAACAGTGGTGGAATGGCTACACCTTC
>TRBJ2-2|TRBV4-2|medium-sized|-
CASSLSGTLLNTGELFF
TGTGCCAGCAGCCTGTCCGGGACCCTTTTGAACACCGGGGAGCTGTTTTTT
>TRBJ2-4|TRBV6-1|-|TRBD1
CASRLTGENIQYF
TGTGCCAGCAGACTGACAGGGGAGAACATTCAGTACTTC
>TRBJ2-3|TRBV12-3/TRBV12-4|many|-
CASMGVLDPDTQYF
TGTGCCAGCATGGGGGTCCTAGACCCAGATACGCAGTATTTT
>TRBJ1-1|TRBV7-9|-|-
CASRGGGSNAEAFF
TGTGCCAGCAGGGGAGGCGGGAGTAACGCTGAAGCTTTCTTT
>TRBJ2-5|TRBV20-1|-|-
CSGGGGQETQYF
TGCAGTGGGGGGGGCGGACAAGAGACCCAGTACTTC
>TRBJ1-4|TRBV4-1|many|-
CASSQGETGAEKLFF
TGCGCCAGCAGCCAAGGGGAGACAGGAGCCGAAAAACTGTTTTTT
>TRBJ1-2|TRBV6-1|few|-
CATPRGLRNRTYGYTF
TGTGCCACCCCGAGGGGCTTAAGGAACAGAACCTATGGCTACACCTTC
>TRBJ1-1|TRBV28|few|TRBD1
CASSFQTGGGTEAFF
TGTGCCAGCAGTTTTCAAACAGGGGGAGGTACTGAAGCTTTCTTT
>TRBJ1-2|TRBV5-1|-|-
CASSPQDLGGGYGYTF
TGCGCCAGCAGCCCGCAGGACTTAGGAGGGGGCTATGGCTACACCTTC
>TRBJ1-3|TRBV6-2/TRBV6-3|-|-
CASTHQAARNTIYF
TGTGCCAGCACCCACCAGGCAGCCAGAAACACCATATATTTT
>TRBJ1-1|TRBV6-4|-|TRBD1
CASSRDRGRFTEAFF
TGTGCCAGCAGTCGAGACAGGGGGAGATTCACTGAAGCTTTCTTT
>TRBJ2-7|TRBV5-1|-|-
CASSQGPSETIPHEQYF
TGCGCCAGCAGCCAGGGCCCGTCGGAGACAATTCCCCACGAGCAGTACTTC
>TRBJ1-3|TRBV20-1|few|-
CSAPKGGTGNTIYF
TGCAGTGCACCCAAGGGGGGGACTGGAAACACCATATATTTT
>TRBJ1-5|TRBV6-1|few|-
CASRETGYSNQPQHF
TGTGCCAGCAGAGAGACAGGCTATAGCAATCAGCCCCAGCATTTT
>TRBJ2-1|TRBV6-1|few|TRBD2
CASSGGLEADEQFF
TGTGCCAGCAGTGGCGGACTAGAAGCGGATGAGCAGTTCTTC
>TRBJ2-4|TRBV10-2|many|TRBD2
CASSAAGAKNIQYF
TGCGCCAGCAGCGCAGCGGGGGCCAAAAACATTCAGTACTTC
>TRBJ2-2|TRBV11-2|-|-
CASSLGGGANTWELFF
TGTGCCAGCAGCTTAGGGGGGGGCGCTAACACCTGGGAGCTGTTTTTT
>TRBJ2-7|TRBV6-6|few|-
CASSVLYSSYEQYF
TGTGCCAGCAGTGTACTCTACAGCTCCTACGAGCAGTACTTC
>TRBJ2-7|TRBV19|-|TRBD2
CASQREDSYEQYF
TGTGCCTCCCAGCGGGAGGACTCCTACGAGCAGTACTTC
>TRBJ2-3|TRBV11-3|-|-
CASSLEVAVRAPQYF
TGTGCCAGCAGCTTAGAGGTAGCCGTTCGGGCTCCGCAGTATTTT
>TRBJ2-1|TRBV5-1|-|-
CASSQGTSGEQFF
TGCGCCAGCAGCCAGGGGACGAGTGGGGAGCAGTTCTTC
>TRBJ2-5|TRBV7-2|-|-
CASRAGSEETQYF
TGTGCCAGCAGGGCAGGGTCGGAAGAGACCCAGTACTTC
>TRBJ1-2|TRBV5-1|once|-
CASTRGGTTSFGYTF
TGCGCCAGCACTCGGGGCGGGACAACTTCTTTCGGTTACACCTTC
>TRBJ2-1|TRBV3-1|-|-
CASSQVLRDNEQFF
TGTGCCAGCAGCCAAGTCTTAAGGGACAATGAGCAGTTCTTC
>TRBJ1-2|TRBV20-1|-|-
CSARVRGLGGYTF
TGCAGTGCTAGAGTAAGAGGCTTAGGGGGCTACACCTTC
>TRBJ1-1|TRBV19|many|TRBD1
CASTPQGEGLAFF
TGTGCCAGTACCCCTCAGGGGGAGGGTTTGGCTTTCTTT
>TRBJ1-2|TRBV4-1|few|-
CASSRGGQTYGYTF
TGCGCCAGCAGCCGCGGCGGACAGACCTATGGCTACACCTTC
>TRBJ2-1|TRBV7-2|many|-
CASSWGVSSYNEQFF
TGTGCCAGCAGCTGGGGCGTGAGCTCCTACAATGAGCAGTTCTTC
>TRBJ1-2|TRBV25-1|few|TRBD1
CASSELDRPQGGYTF
TGTGCCAGCAGTGAATTAGACAGGCCACAGGGGGGCTACACCTTC